Reported below is one T cell receptor beta chain. This entry comes from a study of shared clonotypes between healthy human individuals. V shed 1 base and J shed 4 bases, with 17 bases lying between them. The CDR3 sequence is 16 residues long. The germline V gene encodes CDR1 SGHTA and CDR2 FQGNSA. Profiled with immunoSEQ multiplex PCR; TCRdb holds only in-frame clones, not every one. The data hold around 1.4 million clones, with approximately 98.5% observed a single time. Material: naive CD4+ T cells sorted from blood. Specified subset: CD45RA+ positively selected. V is TRBV7-2 and J is TRBJ2-7; no reliable D call. This sequence was found in a man aged 30-40 years in good health. Written as DNA, the CDR3 is TGTGCCAGCAGCTTAGGGTGGTCAGCCCTGTTTTACGAGCAGTACTTC. This sequence encodes CASSLGWSALFYEQYF.